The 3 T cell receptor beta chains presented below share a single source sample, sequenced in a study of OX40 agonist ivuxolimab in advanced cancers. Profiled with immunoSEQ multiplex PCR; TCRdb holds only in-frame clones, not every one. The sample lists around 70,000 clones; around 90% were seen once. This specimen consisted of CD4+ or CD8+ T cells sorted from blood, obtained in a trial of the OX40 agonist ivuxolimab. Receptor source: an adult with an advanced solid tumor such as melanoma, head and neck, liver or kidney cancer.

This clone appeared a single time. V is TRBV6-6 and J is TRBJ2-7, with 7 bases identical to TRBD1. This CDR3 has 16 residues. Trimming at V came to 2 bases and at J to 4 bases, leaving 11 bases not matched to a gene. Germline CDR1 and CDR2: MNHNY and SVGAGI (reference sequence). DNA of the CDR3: TGTGCCAGCAGTTACCCCCACCGGGACAGTGTTTACGAGCAGTACTTC. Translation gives CASSYPHRDSVYEQYF.

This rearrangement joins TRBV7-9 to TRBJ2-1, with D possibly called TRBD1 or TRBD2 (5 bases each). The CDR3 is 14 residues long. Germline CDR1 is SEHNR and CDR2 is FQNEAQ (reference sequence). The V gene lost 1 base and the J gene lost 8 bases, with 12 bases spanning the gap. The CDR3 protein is CASSLGGKGDEQFF. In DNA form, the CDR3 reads TGTGCCAGCAGCTTAGGGGGGAAGGGCGATGAGCAGTTCTTC.

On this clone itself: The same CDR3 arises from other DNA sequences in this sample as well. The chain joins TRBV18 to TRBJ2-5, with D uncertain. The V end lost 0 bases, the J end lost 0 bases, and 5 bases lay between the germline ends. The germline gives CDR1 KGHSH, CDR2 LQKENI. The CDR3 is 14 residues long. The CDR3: CASSPPNYQETQYF. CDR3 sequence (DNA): TGTGCCAGCTCACCACCGAACTACCAAGAGACCCAGTACTTC.